This section outlines one TCR beta chain sequence together with its context. Its antigen remains unknown. This sample was taken from a study of cytomegalovirus exposure and HLA in healthy donors. The study's findings and limits: Overall, roughly 160 TCR beta chains were annotated as cytomegalovirus-associated. Most TCR sequences were uncommon, yet certain public TCRs appeared in many donors.

Trimming stripped 5 bases from V and 9 bases from J, with 14 bases between. The V gene's germline CDR1 is MNHNY and CDR2 SVGAGI (reference sequence). The CDR3 has 14 amino acids. The protocol was immunoSEQ multiplex PCR, while the TCRdb copy is restricted to in-frame clones and leaves out a portion. In the table there are some 87,000 clones, around 96% of which are singletons. Sequences were obtained from PBMCs. The clonotype was recovered from a woman younger than 35 in good health and CMV-seronegative. The chain links TRBV6-6 to TRBJ1-6, with unresolved D. CDR3 nucleotides: TGTGCCAGCAGTCCCGGCCTTCTAGGTTCACCCCTCCACTTT. It specifies CASSPGLLGSPLHF.